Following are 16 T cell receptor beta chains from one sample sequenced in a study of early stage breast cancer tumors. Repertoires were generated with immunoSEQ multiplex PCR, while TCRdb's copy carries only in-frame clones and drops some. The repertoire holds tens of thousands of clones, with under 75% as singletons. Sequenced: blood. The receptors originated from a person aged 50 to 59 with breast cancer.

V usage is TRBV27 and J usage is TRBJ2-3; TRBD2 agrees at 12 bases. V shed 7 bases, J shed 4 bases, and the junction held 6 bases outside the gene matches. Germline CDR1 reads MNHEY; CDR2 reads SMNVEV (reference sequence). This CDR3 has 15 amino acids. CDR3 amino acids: CASTPSGRAADTQYF. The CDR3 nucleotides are TGTGCCAGCACCCCTAGCGGGAGGGCCGCAGATACGCAGTATTTT.

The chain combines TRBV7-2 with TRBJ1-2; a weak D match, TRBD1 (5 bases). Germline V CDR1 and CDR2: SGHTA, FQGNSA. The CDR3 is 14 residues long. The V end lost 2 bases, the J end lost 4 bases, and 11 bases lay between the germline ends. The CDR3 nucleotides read TGTGCCAGCAGCTTATCTGGACAAGGCTATGGCTACACCTTC. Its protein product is CASSLSGQGYGYTF.

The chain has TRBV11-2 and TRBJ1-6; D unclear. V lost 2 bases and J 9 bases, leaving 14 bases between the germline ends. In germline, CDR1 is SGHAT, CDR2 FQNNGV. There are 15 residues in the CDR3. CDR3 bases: TGTGCCAGCAGCTTATCGGTTGATGGATCTTCACCCCTCCACTTT. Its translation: CASSLSVDGSSPLHF.

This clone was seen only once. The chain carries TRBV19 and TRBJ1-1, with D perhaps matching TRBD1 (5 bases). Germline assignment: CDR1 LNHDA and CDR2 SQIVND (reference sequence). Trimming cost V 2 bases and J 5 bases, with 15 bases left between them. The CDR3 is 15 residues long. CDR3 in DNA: TGTGCCAGTAGTATAACCGGGGCAGGTCGGACTGAAGCTTTCTTT. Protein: CASSITGAGRTEAFF.

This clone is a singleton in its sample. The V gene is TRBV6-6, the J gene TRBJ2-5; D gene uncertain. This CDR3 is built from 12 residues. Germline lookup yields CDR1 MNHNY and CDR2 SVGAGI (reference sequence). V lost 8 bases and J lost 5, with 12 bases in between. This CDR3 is CASQGPGETQYF. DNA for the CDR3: TGTGCCAGCCAAGGGCCCGGGGAGACCCAGTACTTC.

As DNA, the CDR3 is TGTGCCAGCAGCCGCCGGGACAGAGACACCGGGGAGCTGTTTTTT. It is translated as CASSRRDRDTGELFF. The rearrangement joins TRBV5-5 to TRBJ2-2; 7 positions agree with TRBD1. Germline values: CDR1 SGHKS, CDR2 YYEKEE (reference sequence). This CDR3 has 15 residues. J was trimmed by 3 bases and V by 4 bases; bases with no gene match: 6.

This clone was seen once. CDR3 residues: CATSMTSGGYNEQFF. The CDR3, as DNA: TGTGCCACCAGTATGACTAGCGGGGGATACAATGAGCAGTTCTTC. The V call is TRBV15, the J call TRBJ2-1; 12 bases map to TRBD2. J was trimmed by 4 bases and V by 6 bases; bases with no gene match: 4. Per germline, CDR1 LNHNV and CDR2 YYDKDF (reference sequence). The CDR3 covers 15 residues.

CDR3 sequence reads: CASSLSGETQYF. The CDR3, as DNA: TGTGCCAGCAGCTTAAGTGGAGAGACCCAGTACTTC. V gene TRBV7-6 combines with J gene TRBJ2-5; unclear D gene. The CDR3 spans 12 residues. The V end was cut by 2 bases, the J end by 4 bases, with 5 bases between. Germline V gene sequence: CDR1 SGHVS, CDR2 FNYEAQ. The whole variable domain, filled in from reference TRBV7-6 and TRBJ2-5, reads GAGVSQSPRYKVTKRGQDVALRCDPISGHVSLYWYRQALGQGPEFLTYFNYEAQQDKSGLPNDRFSAERPEGSISTLTIQRTEQRDSAMYRCASSLSGETQYFGPGTRLLVL.

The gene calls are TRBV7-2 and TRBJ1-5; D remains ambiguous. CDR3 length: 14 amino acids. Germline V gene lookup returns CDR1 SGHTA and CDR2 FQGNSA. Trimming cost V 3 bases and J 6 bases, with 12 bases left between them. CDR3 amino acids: CASSFRDRRQPQHF. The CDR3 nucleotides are TGTGCCAGCAGCTTCCGAGATCGTCGTCAGCCCCAGCATTTT.

CDR3 amino acids: CASSWFAQFENEQYF. DNA of the CDR3: TGTGCCAGCAGCTGGTTCGCGCAGTTTGAGAACGAGCAGTACTTC. The chain has TRBV7-2 and TRBJ2-7; D is uncertain. The germline V and J ends were trimmed by 4 bases and 5 bases, with 18 bases remaining between them. The CDR3 length is 15 residues. In germline, CDR1 is SGHTA, CDR2 FQGNSA.

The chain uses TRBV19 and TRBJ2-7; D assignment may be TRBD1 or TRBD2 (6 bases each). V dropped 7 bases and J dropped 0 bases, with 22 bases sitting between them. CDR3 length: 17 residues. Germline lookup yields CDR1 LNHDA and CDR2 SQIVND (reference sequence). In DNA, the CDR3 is TGTGCCAGTAAGTCTCAACCAGGACAGACTAGCTCCTACGAGCAGTACTTC. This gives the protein CASKSQPGQTSSYEQYF.

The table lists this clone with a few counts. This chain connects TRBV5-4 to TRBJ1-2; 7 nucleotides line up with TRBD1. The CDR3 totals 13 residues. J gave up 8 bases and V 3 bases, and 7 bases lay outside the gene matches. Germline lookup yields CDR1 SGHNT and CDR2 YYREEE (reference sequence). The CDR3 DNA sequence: TGTGCCAGCAGCTCACAGGGGATACGAGGCTACACCTTC. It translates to CASSSQGIRGYTF. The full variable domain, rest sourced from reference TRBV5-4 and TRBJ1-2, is ETGVTQSPTHLIKTRGQQVTLRCSSQSGHNTVSWYQQALGQGPQFIFQYYREEENGRGNFPPRFSGLQFPNYSSELNVNALELDDSALYLCASSSQGIRGYTFGSGTRLTVV.

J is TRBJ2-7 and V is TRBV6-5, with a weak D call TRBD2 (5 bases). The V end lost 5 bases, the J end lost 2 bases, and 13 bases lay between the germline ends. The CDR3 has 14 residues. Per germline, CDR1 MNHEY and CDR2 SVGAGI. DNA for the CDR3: TGTGCCAGCAGTGAACTCGGGGAAGCCTACGAGCAGTACTTC. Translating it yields CASSELGEAYEQYF.

The CDR3 bases are TGTGCCAGCAGCTTAGGTACCAGGGCTCAAGGAGAGACCCAGTACTTC. Amino acids: CASSLGTRAQGETQYF. The genes are TRBV11-3 and TRBJ2-5; D perhaps matches TRBD1 (5 bases). The CDR3 consists of 16 residues. CDR1 is SGHNT, CDR2 YENEEA, per germline. V lost 1 base and J 4 bases, leaving 16 bases between the germline ends.

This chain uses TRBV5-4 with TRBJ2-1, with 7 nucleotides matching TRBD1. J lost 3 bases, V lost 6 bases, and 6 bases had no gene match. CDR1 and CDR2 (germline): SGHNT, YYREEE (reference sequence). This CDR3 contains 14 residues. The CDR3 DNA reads TGTGCCAGCACCCACAGGGGAAGCTACAATGAGCAGTTCTTC. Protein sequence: CASTHRGSYNEQFF.

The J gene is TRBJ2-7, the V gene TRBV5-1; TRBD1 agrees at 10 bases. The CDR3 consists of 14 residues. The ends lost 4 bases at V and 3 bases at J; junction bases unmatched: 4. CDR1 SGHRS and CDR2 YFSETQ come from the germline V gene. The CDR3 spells CASSIDRGRYEQYF. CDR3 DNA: TGCGCCAGCAGCATTGACAGGGGGCGCTACGAGCAGTACTTC.